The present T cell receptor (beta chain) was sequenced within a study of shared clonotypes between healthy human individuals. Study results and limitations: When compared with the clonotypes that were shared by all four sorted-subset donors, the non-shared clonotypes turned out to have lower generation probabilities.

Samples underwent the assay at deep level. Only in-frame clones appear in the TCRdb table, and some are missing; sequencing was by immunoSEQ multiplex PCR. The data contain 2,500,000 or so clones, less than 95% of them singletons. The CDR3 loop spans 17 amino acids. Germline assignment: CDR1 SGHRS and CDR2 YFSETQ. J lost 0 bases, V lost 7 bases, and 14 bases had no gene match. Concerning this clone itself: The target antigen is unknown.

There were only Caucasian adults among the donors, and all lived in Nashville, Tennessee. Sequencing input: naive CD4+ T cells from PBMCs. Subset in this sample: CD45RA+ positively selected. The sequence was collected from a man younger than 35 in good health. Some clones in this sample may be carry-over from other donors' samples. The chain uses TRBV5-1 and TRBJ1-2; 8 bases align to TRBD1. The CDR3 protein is CASAPDPGQVTNYGYTF. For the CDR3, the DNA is TGCGCCAGCGCCCCCGACCCGGGACAGGTGACTAACTATGGCTACACCTTC.